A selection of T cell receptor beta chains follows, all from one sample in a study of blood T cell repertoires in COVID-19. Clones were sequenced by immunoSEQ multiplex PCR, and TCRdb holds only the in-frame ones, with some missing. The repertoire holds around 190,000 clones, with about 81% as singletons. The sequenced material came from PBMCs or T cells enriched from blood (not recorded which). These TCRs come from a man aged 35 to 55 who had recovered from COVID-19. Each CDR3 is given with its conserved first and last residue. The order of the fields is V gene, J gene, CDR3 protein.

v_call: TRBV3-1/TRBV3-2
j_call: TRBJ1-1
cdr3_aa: CASSPDRGTEAFF

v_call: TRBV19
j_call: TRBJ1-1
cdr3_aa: CASSMAQGRNTEAFF

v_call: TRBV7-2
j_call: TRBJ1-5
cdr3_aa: CASSTGLGQPQHF

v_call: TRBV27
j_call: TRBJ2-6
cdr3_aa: CASSFRDRVDGANVLTF

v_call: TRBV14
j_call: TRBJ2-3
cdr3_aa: CASSQLHSGRAAADTQYF

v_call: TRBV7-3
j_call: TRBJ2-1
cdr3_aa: CASSISGGALDEQFF

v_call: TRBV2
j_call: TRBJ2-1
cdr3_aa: CASSHGTSVYNEQFF

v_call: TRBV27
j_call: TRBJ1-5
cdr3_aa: CASRGTGTNQPQHF

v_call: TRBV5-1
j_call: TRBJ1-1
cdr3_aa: CASSSRAGGSTEAFF

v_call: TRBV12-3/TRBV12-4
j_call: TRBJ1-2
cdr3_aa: CASSFNRGYGYTF

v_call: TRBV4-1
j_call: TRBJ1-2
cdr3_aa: CASSGRQGDYGYTF

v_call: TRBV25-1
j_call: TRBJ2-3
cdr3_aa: CASSEWSGTQYF

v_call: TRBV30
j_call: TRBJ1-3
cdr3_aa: CAWSSHSGNTIYF

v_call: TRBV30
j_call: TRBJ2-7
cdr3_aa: CAWNFGAGGTYEQYF

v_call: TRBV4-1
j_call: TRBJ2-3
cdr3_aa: CASSEDRSTDTQYF

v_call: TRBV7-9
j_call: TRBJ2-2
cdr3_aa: CASSFTVPGELFF

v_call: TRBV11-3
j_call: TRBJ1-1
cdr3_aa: CASSLGNGGPGEAFF